The next 29 T cell receptor beta chains were all read from a single sample in a study of shared clonotypes between healthy human individuals. The method was immunoSEQ multiplex PCR; TCRdb's version includes in-frame clones alone and lacks a portion of them. The table lists 2.5 million or so clones, more than 90% of them singletons. Material for sequencing was naive CD4+ T cells sorted from blood. The subset was: CD45RA+ positively selected. These receptors all come from a man aged 18 to 30 in good health.

A note on this clone: This sample includes further DNA sequences coding for the same CDR3. The chain uses TRBV11-2 and TRBJ2-5; D remains ambiguous. The germline V gene encodes CDR1 SGHAT and CDR2 FQNNGV. V lost 0 bases and J lost 2, with 10 bases in between. The CDR3 covers 15 residues. In nucleotides, the CDR3 is TGTGCCAGCAGCTTAGAGGGCCGCGGACAAGAGACCCAGTACTTC. Its translation: CASSLEGRGQETQYF.

The V and J genes are TRBV14 and TRBJ2-2; TRBD2 matches at 14 bases. V shed 4 bases, J shed 2 bases, and the junction held 6 bases outside the gene matches. Germline lookup yields CDR1 SGHDN and CDR2 FVKESK. The CDR3 has 18 residues. In nucleotides, the CDR3 is TGTGCCAGCAGCCCTTGGACTAGCGGGAGGATCAACACCGGGGAGCTGTTTTTT. Residues: CASSPWTSGRINTGELFF. Drawing the rest from reference TRBV14 and TRBJ2-2, the complete variable domain is EAGVTQFPSHSVIEKGQTVTLRCDPISGHDNLYWYRRVMGKEIKFLLHFVKESKQDESGMPNNRFLAERTGGTYSTLKVQPAELEDSGVYFCASSPWTSGRINTGELFFGEGSRLTVL.

This clone came up a few times. The V and J genes are TRBV10-2 and TRBJ1-1; D is possibly TRBD1 (5 bases). V lost 3 bases and J lost 3, with 8 bases in between. The CDR3 runs to 13 residues. Per germline, CDR1 WSHSY and CDR2 SAAADI. In DNA, the CDR3 is TGCGCCAGCAGTGATAGGGGATACACTGAAGCTTTCTTT. Its translation: CASSDRGYTEAFF.

This rearrangement joins TRBV11-2 to TRBJ2-4, with 12 bases lining up with TRBD2. V was clipped by 0 bases and J by 0 bases; unmatched bases: 9. CDR3 length: 20 residues. Germline CDR1 and CDR2: SGHAT and FQNNGV. The CDR3 spells CASSLDRASGRALAKNIQYF. The CDR3 nucleotides read TGTGCCAGCAGCTTAGACAGAGCTAGCGGGAGGGCCCTAGCCAAAAACATTCAGTACTTC.

A single count supports this clone. The chain employs TRBV6-5 and TRBJ2-2; the D gene is possibly TRBD2 (6 bases). V lost 5 bases to trimming and J lost 0 bases, with 7 bases between them. This CDR3 comprises 14 residues. CDR1 and CDR2 from the germline V gene are MNHEY and SVGAGI. CDR3 region: CASSRGANTGELFF. DNA for the CDR3: TGTGCCAGCAGTCGCGGGGCGAACACCGGGGAGCTGTTTTTT.

The chain joins TRBV5-4 to TRBJ1-6; tentative D call: TRBD1 (6 bases). The length of the CDR3 is 16 residues. The V and J ends lost 2 bases and 4 bases respectively, with 13 bases between them. Looked up from germline, CDR1 is SGHNT and CDR2 is YYREEE (reference sequence). The CDR3 region is CASSLGGGTYNSPLHF. CDR3 DNA: TGTGCCAGCAGCTTAGGGGGGGGGACTTATAATTCACCCCTCCACTTT.

This chain connects TRBV18 to TRBJ1-5; D ambiguous. This CDR3 has 14 amino acids. The V and J ends lost 3 bases and 5 bases respectively, with 11 bases between them. The germline gives CDR1 KGHSH, CDR2 LQKENI. The CDR3 sequence: CASSPLPQDQPQHF. In DNA form, the CDR3 reads TGTGCCAGCTCACCCCTCCCCCAGGATCAGCCCCAGCATTTT.

The chain uses TRBV5-1 and TRBJ1-2; TRBD1 matches at 8 bases. CDR3 length equals 14 residues. Germline assignment: CDR1 SGHRS and CDR2 YFSETQ. Germline trimming cut 4 bases from V and 4 bases from J; bases unmatched to any gene: 6. For the CDR3, the DNA is TGCGCCAGCAGCCTGGGACAGGAGCGCTATGGCTACACCTTC. Translation gives CASSLGQERYGYTF.

The CDR3 DNA reads TGTGCCAGCAGTTCCCCGCCCGGAAGCAATCAGCCCCAGCATTTT. This gives the protein CASSSPPGSNQPQHF. V gene TRBV28 combines with J gene TRBJ1-5; D gene uncertain. Germline assignment: CDR1 MDHEN and CDR2 SYDVKM. This CDR3 region has 15 residues. The ends were cut back, 4 bases at V and 1 base at J, with 11 bases in the middle.

This chain links TRBV7-2 with TRBJ2-5; D is tentatively TRBD1 or TRBD2 (5 bases each). Germline assignment: CDR1 SGHTA and CDR2 FQGNSA. CDR3 length equals 17 residues. V was pared by 1 base and J by 5 bases, with 20 bases between. CDR3 residues: CASSLGVGLAVGETQYF. CDR3 bases: TGTGCCAGCAGCTTAGGAGTGGGGCTAGCAGTAGGGGAGACCCAGTACTTC.

The chain is built from TRBV19 and TRBJ2-5; D may be TRBD2 (5 bases). CDR3 size: 12 residues. V was cut by 6 bases and J by 5 bases, with 10 bases left in between. Germline lookup yields CDR1 LNHDA and CDR2 SQIVND (reference sequence). The CDR3 nucleotides are TGTGCCAGTAGAAGAGGGATGGAGACCCAGTACTTC. Encoded protein: CASRRGMETQYF.

This clone has just one count. V and J are TRBV25-1 and TRBJ2-5; D call uncertain. Trimming took 3 bases from V and 6 from J, leaving 17 bases between them. From germline, CDR1 is MGHDK and CDR2 SYGVNS. The length of the CDR3 is 15 residues. The CDR3 coding sequence is TGTGCCAGCAGTGATAAGGGCATAGGCGGACAGACCCAGTACTTC. Its protein is CASSDKGIGGQTQYF.

The gene calls are TRBV4-3 and TRBJ2-5, with 11 bases lining up with TRBD2. There are 15 residues in the CDR3. After removal of 5 bases from V and 2 bases from J, the junction contained 4 bases not matched to a gene. CDR1 and CDR2 (germline): LGHNA, YSLEER. CDR3 in DNA: TGCGCCAGCAGCGCAAGACTAGCGGGGCAAGAGACCCAGTACTTC. Residues: CASSARLAGQETQYF.

The V gene is TRBV19, the J gene TRBJ2-6; no reliable D call. Germline loops: CDR1 LNHDA, CDR2 SQIVND (reference sequence). CDR3 length: 14 residues. The germline V and J ends were trimmed by 1 base and 4 bases, with 5 bases remaining between them. The CDR3 loop reads CASSIGWGANVLTF. In DNA form, the CDR3 reads TGTGCCAGTAGTATAGGCTGGGGGGCCAACGTCCTGACTTTC.

This chain joins TRBV14 and TRBJ2-5; no definite D call. The CDR3 contains 11 residues. Between the trimmed V and J ends, which lost 2 bases and 5 bases, there was a span of 3 bases. The germline V gene encodes CDR1 SGHDN and CDR2 FVKESK. The CDR3 region has the DNA TGTGCCAGCAGCCAAAAGGAGACCCAGTACTTC. Protein sequence: CASSQKETQYF.

This chain joins TRBV5-5 and TRBJ2-7; no definite D call. CDR3 size: 13 residues. V was trimmed by 4 bases and J by 2 bases, leaving 10 bases between them. Germline-derived CDR1 and CDR2 are SGHKS and YYEKEE (reference sequence). CDR3 sequence: CASSPQGTYEQYF. CDR3 bases: TGTGCCAGCAGCCCCCAAGGAACCTACGAGCAGTACTTC.

This clone was detected once. The V gene is TRBV6-5, the J gene TRBJ2-5, with D possibly matching TRBD1 (5 bases). The V end was cut by 5 bases, the J end by 4 bases, with 17 bases between. Germline CDR1 and CDR2: MNHEY and SVGAGI. The CDR3 loop spans 15 amino acids. The CDR3 here is CASSRRPRGGETQYF. The CDR3 DNA follows: TGTGCCAGCAGTCGCCGTCCTAGGGGTGGAGAGACCCAGTACTTC.

J is TRBJ2-3 and V is TRBV9; D is uncertain. Germline lookup yields CDR1 SGDLS and CDR2 YYNGEE. Deletions cut 0 bases from V and 8 bases from J, with 10 bases between. The CDR3 extends over 13 amino acids. The CDR3 DNA follows: TGTGCCAGCAGCGTAGACGGCCCTGGTACGCAGTATTTT. It translates to CASSVDGPGTQYF. The full variable domain, in which reference TRBV9 and TRBJ2-3 provide the parts outside the CDR3, is DSGVTQTPKHLITATGQRVTLRCSPRSGDLSVYWYQQSLDQGLQFLIQYYNGEERAKGNILERFSAQQFPDLHSELNLSSLELGDSALYFCASSVDGPGTQYFGPGTRLTVL.

The chain combines TRBV4-3 with TRBJ2-2; D perhaps matches TRBD2 (5 bases). Germline CDR1 and CDR2: LGHNA and YSLEER. The CDR3 sequence is 15 residues long. Between the trimmed V and J ends, which lost 0 bases and 6 bases, there was a span of 11 bases. CDR3 protein: CASSQESGLAGELFF. CDR3 nucleotides: TGCGCCAGCAGCCAAGAATCGGGGTTAGCCGGGGAGCTGTTTTTT.

The rearrangement uses TRBV14 and TRBJ1-2; D unclear. CDR3 length: 14 amino acids. Germline-derived CDR1 and CDR2 are SGHDN and FVKESK. Trimming removed 5 bases from V and 4 bases from J, with 14 bases in between. CDR3 protein: CASSVTRGGYGYTF. CDR3 in DNA: TGTGCCAGCAGCGTGACCAGAGGAGGCTATGGCTACACCTTC.

The chain carries TRBV7-2 and TRBJ1-6; D ambiguous. The CDR3 loop spans 17 amino acids. The germline CDR1 and CDR2 sequences are SGHTA and FQGNSA. V dropped 5 bases and J dropped 0 bases, with 14 bases sitting between them. Here the CDR3 DNA reads TGTGCCAGCAGCCAGACCCGGCCTGACTCCTATAATTCACCCCTCCACTTT. It is translated as CASSQTRPDSYNSPLHF.

J is TRBJ2-1 and V is TRBV6-1; 10 bases match TRBD1. The CDR3 length is 15 residues. Germline values: CDR1 MNHNS, CDR2 SASEGT. J lost 4 bases, V lost 3 bases, and 3 bases had no gene match. In DNA form, the CDR3 reads TGTGCCAGCAGTGAGGACAGGGGGAGATACAATGAGCAGTTCTTC. It translates to CASSEDRGRYNEQFF.

On this clone itself: Other DNA sequences in the sample encode the same CDR3. V is TRBV6-5 and J is TRBJ2-7; a possible D gene is TRBD2 (7 bases). Trimming pared 2 bases from V and 2 bases from J, leaving 13 bases between. The CDR3 sequence is 15 residues long. CDR1 and CDR2 from the germline V gene are MNHEY and SVGAGI. The CDR3 DNA is TGTGCCAGCAGTTACGGGGGGCGGGGGACCTACGAGCAGTACTTC. This translates into CASSYGGRGTYEQYF.

This chain connects TRBV7-2 to TRBJ2-1; 11 bases line up with TRBD2. CDR1 and CDR2 (germline): SGHTA, FQGNSA. V lost 5 bases to trimming and J lost 3 bases; unmatched junction nucleotides: 3. This CDR3 comprises 15 residues. The CDR3 bases are TGTGCCAGCAGCCCGGGACTAGCGGTCTACAATGAGCAGTTCTTC. Translating gives CASSPGLAVYNEQFF.

This chain uses TRBV6-1 with TRBJ1-1, with 9 nucleotides matching TRBD1. V trimming: 1 base; J trimming: 5 bases; junction bases outside the gene matches: 8. The CDR3 is 16 amino acids. Per germline, CDR1 MNHNS and CDR2 SASEGT. CDR3 sequence (DNA): TGTGCCAGCAGTGAAGTCCGGGGGACAGGGTGGACTGAAGCTTTCTTT. Translated: CASSEVRGTGWTEAFF.

Points on this clone: This CDR3 is also generated by other DNA sequences in the sample. The chain employs TRBV28 and TRBJ1-1, with TRBD1 matching over 8 bases. The ends lost 3 bases at V and 4 bases at J; junction bases unmatched: 7. The CDR3 covers 15 residues. Germline lookup yields CDR1 MDHEN and CDR2 SYDVKM. This chain's CDR3 is CASSLGGQGRTEAFF. The DNA of the CDR3 is TGTGCCAGCAGTTTGGGCGGACAGGGTCGCACTGAAGCTTTCTTT.

The chain is built from TRBV27 and TRBJ2-1, with 9 nucleotides matching TRBD2. The V and J ends lost 4 bases and 7 bases, in that order; junction bases with no gene match: 5. Germline V lookup: CDR1 MNHEY, CDR2 SMNVEV (reference sequence). The CDR3 sequence is 14 residues long. As DNA, the CDR3 is TGTGCCAGCAGTTCCCTAGCGGGAATAAATGAGCAGTTCTTC. Protein: CASSSLAGINEQFF.

The V call is TRBV7-2, the J call TRBJ2-1, with 9 bases matching TRBD2. This CDR3 has 16 amino acids. Trimming took 4 bases from V and 3 from J; bases not matched to a gene: 7. From germline, CDR1 is SGHTA and CDR2 FQGNSA. The CDR3 sequence is CASSYRGTSSYNEQFF. DNA for the CDR3: TGTGCCAGCAGCTATAGAGGGACTAGCAGCTACAATGAGCAGTTCTTC.

J is TRBJ1-4 and V is TRBV27; D gene ambiguous. With 5 bases removed from V and 6 bases from J, the gap between germline ends came to 19 bases. The CDR3 loop spans 16 amino acids. Per the germline V gene, CDR1 is MNHEY and CDR2 is SMNVEV (reference sequence). The CDR3: CASSPAGPLLHEKLFF. The CDR3 DNA follows: TGTGCCAGCAGTCCTGCCGGCCCCCTGTTACATGAAAAACTGTTTTTT.